The 3 T cell receptor beta chains reported below all come from one sample, sequenced in a study of T cells expressing NK-cell markers. TCRdb re-called the 5' RACE reads and shows each CDR3 protein once, DNA omitted. The repertoire shows 400,000 to 550,000 distinct CDR3 sequences; the top ten hold 7.3%. Sequencing was performed on blood T cells: a sorted CD56 or NKG2C T cell subset, CD4+ or CD8+ T cells, or bulk PBMC T cells (not recorded which). The receptors were sampled from a woman between 18 and 69 years old in good health.

V gene TRBV20-1 combines with J gene TRBJ2-3; TCRdb outputs TRBD1, but without DNA this stays unchecked. The CDR3 is made up of 13 amino acids. Germline V gene data show CDR1 as DFQATT and CDR2 as SNEGSKA (reference sequence). This CDR3 is CSAREGGEDTQYF.

This chain joins TRBV25-1 and TRBJ2-7; TCRdb gives TRBD1 as the D gene, but with no DNA this cannot be confirmed. This CDR3 contains 16 residues. CDR1 is MGHDK, CDR2 SYGVNS, per germline. The CDR3 loop reads CASSEEGRGMRGEQYF.

V gene TRBV5-1 combines with J gene TRBJ2-3; TCRdb indicates TRBD2, and absent DNA this call remains unverified. Germline loops: CDR1 SGHRS, CDR2 YFSETQ. This CDR3 contains 15 residues. The CDR3 reads CASSPHGGSSDTQYF. Complete variable domain (other parts from reference TRBV5-1 and TRBJ2-3): KAGVTQTPRYLIKTRGQQVTLSCSPISGHRSVSWYQQTPGQGLQFLFEYFSETQRNKGNFPGRFSGRQFSNSRSEMNVSTLELGDSALYLCASSPHGGSSDTQYFGPGTRLTVL.